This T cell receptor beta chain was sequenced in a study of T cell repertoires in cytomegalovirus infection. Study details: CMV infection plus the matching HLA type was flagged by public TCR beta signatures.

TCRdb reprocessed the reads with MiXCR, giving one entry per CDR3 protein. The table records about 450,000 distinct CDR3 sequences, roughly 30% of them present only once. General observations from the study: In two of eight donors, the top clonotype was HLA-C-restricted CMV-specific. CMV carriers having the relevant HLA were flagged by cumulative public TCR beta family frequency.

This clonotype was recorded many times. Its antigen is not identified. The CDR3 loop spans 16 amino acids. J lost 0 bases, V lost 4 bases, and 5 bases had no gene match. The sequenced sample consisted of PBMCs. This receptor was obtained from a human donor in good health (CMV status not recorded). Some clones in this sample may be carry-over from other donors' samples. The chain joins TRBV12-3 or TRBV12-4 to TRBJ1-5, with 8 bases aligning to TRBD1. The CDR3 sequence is CASSSQGQVSNQPQHF. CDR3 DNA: TGTGCCAGCAGTTCGCAGGGACAGGTTAGCAATCAGCCCCAGCATTTT.